This T cell receptor beta chain was captured by sequencing in a study of identical twins. V was pared by 0 bases and J by 8 bases, with 6 bases of the junction left unmatched. Germline values: CDR1 SGHRS, CDR2 YFSETQ. This CDR3 comprises 15 residues. There were only healthy Caucasians among the donors. This clonotype has a handful of counts. TCRdb itself ran the 5' RACE reads through MiXCR, one entry per CDR3 protein. This sample has more than 600,000 distinct CDR3 sequences, with around a sixth found just once. These data also featured in a second study, about T cells expressing NK-cell markers.

The genes are TRBV5-1 and TRBJ2-1; 9 bases agree with TRBD2. The clonotype comes from a woman between 18 and 29 years old in good health. Sequencing input: PBMCs. Here the CDR3 reads CASSLAGGGADEQFF. The CDR3 region has the DNA TGCGCCAGCAGCTTGGCCGGCGGGGGGGCGGATGAGCAGTTCTTC.